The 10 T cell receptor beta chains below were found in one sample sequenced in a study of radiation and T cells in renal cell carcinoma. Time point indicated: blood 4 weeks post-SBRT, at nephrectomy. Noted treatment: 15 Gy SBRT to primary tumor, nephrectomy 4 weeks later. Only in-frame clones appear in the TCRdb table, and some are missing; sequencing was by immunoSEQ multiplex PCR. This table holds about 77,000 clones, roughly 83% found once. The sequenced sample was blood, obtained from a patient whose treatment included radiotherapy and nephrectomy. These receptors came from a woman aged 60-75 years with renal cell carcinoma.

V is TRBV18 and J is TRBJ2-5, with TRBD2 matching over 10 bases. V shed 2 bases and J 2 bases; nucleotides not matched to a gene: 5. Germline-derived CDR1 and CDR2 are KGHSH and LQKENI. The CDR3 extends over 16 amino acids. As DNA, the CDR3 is TGTGCCAGCTCACCATTTAGCGGGGGGATGCAAGAGACCCAGTACTTC. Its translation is CASSPFSGGMQETQYF.

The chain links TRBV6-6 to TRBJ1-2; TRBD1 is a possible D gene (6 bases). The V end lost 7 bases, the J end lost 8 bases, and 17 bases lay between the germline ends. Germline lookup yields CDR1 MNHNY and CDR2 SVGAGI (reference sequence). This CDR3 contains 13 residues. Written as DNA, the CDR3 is TGTGCCAGCACCCCAGGGACACGTAACGGCTACACCTTC. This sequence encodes CASTPGTRNGYTF.

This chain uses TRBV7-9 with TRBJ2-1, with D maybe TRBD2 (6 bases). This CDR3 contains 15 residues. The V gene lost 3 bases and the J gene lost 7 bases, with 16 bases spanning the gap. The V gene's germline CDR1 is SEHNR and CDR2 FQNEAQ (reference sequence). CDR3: CASSFMPGGQNEQFF. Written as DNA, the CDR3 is TGTGCCAGCAGCTTTATGCCCGGGGGTCAGAATGAGCAGTTCTTC.

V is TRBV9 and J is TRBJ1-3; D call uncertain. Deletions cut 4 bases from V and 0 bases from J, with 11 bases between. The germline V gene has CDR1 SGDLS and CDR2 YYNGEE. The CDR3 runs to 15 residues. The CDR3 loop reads CASSPGGPSGNTIYF. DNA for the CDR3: TGTGCCAGCAGCCCCGGAGGGCCCTCTGGAAACACCATATATTTT.

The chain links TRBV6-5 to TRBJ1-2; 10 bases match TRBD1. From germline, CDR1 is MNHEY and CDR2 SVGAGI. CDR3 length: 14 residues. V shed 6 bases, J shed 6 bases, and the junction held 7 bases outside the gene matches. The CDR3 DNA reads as TGTGCCAGCAGAAGTATTGGGACAGGGGATGGCTACACCTTC. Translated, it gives CASRSIGTGDGYTF.

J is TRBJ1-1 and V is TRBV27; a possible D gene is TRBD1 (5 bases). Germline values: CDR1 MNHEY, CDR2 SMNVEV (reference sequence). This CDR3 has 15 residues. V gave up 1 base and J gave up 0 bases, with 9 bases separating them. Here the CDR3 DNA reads TGTGCCAGCAGTTTATGGGGGGGACTGAACACTGAAGCTTTCTTT. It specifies CASSLWGGLNTEAFF.

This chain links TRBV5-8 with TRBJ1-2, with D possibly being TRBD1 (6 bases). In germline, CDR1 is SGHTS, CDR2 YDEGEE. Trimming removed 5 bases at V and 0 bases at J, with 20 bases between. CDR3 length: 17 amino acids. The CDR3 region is CASRPTGIPKANYGYTF. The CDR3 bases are TGTGCCAGCAGGCCTACAGGGATTCCAAAAGCTAACTATGGCTACACCTTC.

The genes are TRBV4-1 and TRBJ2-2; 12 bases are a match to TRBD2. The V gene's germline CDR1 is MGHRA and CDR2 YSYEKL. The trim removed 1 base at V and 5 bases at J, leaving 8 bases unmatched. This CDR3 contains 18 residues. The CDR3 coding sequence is TGCGCCAGCAGCCAAGGACTAGCGGGGGTCCCGGGGACCGGGGAGCTGTTTTTT. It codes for CASSQGLAGVPGTGELFF.

Here the CDR3 reads CATAAEYSNQPQHF. The CDR3 DNA reads TGTGCCACAGCGGCCGAATATAGCAATCAGCCCCAGCATTTT. The chain recombines TRBV15 with TRBJ1-5; D is uncertain. This CDR3 has 14 amino acids. Trimming left V 9 bases short and J 0 bases short, with 12 bases between. Germline assignment: CDR1 LNHNV and CDR2 YYDKDF (reference sequence).

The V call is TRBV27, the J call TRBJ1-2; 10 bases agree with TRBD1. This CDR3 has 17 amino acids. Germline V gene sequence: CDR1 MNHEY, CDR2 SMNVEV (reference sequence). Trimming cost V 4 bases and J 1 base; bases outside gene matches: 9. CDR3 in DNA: TGTGCCAGCAGTTCAGGTGACAGGGACAGGGGTAACTATGGCTACACCTTC. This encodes CASSSGDRDRGNYGYTF.